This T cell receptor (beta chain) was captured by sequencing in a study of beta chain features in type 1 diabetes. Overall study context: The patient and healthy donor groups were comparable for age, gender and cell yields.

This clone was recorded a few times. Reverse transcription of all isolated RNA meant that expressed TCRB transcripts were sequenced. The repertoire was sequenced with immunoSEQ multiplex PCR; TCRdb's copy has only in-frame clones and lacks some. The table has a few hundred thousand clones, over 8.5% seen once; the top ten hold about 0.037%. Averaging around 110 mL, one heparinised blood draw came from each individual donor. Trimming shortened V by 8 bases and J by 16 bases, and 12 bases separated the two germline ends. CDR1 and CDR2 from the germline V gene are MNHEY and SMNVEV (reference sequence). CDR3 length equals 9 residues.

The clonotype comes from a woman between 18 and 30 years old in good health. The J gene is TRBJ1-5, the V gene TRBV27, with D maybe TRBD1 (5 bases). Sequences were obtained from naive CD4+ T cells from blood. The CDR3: CASGGESHF. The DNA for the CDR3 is TGTGCCAGCGGGGGGGAGTCACATTTT.